This entry lists 22 T cell receptor beta chains sequenced from one sample in a study of metastatic and nonmetastatic thyroid tumors. Each patient went into thyroid surgery without having received any treatment. TCRdb re-called clones via MiXCR from the PCR reads. The table has 5,300 or so clones, over 25% seen once; the top ten hold approximately 24%. Sequencing was performed on adjacent normal tissue. All receptors derive from a female donor with papillary thyroid cancer or a benign thyroid nodule (not recorded which). Some clones in this sample may be carry-over from other donors' samples.

The J gene is TRBJ1-1, the V gene TRBV5-1; D is uncertain. This CDR3 is built from 15 residues. Trimming took off 0 bases at V and 9 bases at J, with 18 bases between the two ends. Looked up from germline, CDR1 is SGHRS and CDR2 is YFSETQ. The CDR3 DNA reads TGCGCCAGCAGCTTGGCCGATTGGGCAGTACACCAAGCTTTCTTT. It is translated as CASSLADWAVHQAFF.

This clone ranks as medium-sized. The chain recombines TRBV13 with TRBJ2-2; the match to TRBD2 covers 10 bases. Germline loops: CDR1 PRHDT, CDR2 FYEKMQ (reference sequence). This CDR3 is 14 amino acids long. V shed 4 bases, J shed 7 bases, and the junction held 3 bases outside the gene matches. The CDR3 coding sequence is TGTGCCAGCAGCTCAGCGGGGGGGCTCGGGGAGCTGTTTTTT. It encodes CASSSAGGLGELFF.

The CDR3 coding sequence is TGTGCCAGCAGCCACCGATCGACAGGGGGCCGTGAAGCTTTCTTT. As protein: CASSHRSTGGREAFF. V and J are TRBV28 and TRBJ1-1; 10 bases map to TRBD1. The CDR3 sequence is 15 residues long. The J segment lost 7 bases and the V segment lost 6 bases, leaving 11 bases of the junction unmatched. Germline assignment: CDR1 MDHEN and CDR2 SYDVKM.

There are a few counts of this clone. The chain is built from TRBV7-8 and TRBJ2-3; D is tentatively TRBD1 or TRBD2 (5 bases each). The CDR3 is made up of 16 amino acids. From germline, CDR1 is SGHVS and CDR2 FQNEAQ. The V and J ends lost 3 bases and 3 bases respectively, with 16 bases between them. The CDR3 bases are TGTGCCAGCAGCTTGGATGGGTCGGGGCTTACAGATACGCAGTATTTT. As protein: CASSLDGSGLTDTQYF.

This clone is termed large. As DNA, the CDR3 is TGTGCCAGCAGTCCAGACAGTTCAGGCTATGGCTACACCTTC. Translating it yields CASSPDSSGYGYTF. V is TRBV2 and J is TRBJ1-2; D possibly corresponds to TRBD1 (5 bases). Trimming left V 5 bases short and J 4 bases short, with 14 bases between. The CDR3 has 14 amino acids. Germline CDR1 SNHLY, CDR2 FYNNEI. Together with reference TRBV2 and TRBJ1-2, the CDR3 gives the full variable domain: EPEVTQTPSHQVTQMGQEVILRCVPISNHLYFYWYRQILGQKVEFLVSFYNNEISEKSEIFDDQFSVERPDGSNFTLKIRSTKLEDSAMYFCASSPDSSGYGYTFGSGTRLTVV.

The chain recombines TRBV7-9 with TRBJ1-5; 7 bases line up with TRBD1. The CDR3 spans 15 residues. V shed 3 bases and J 0 bases; nucleotides not matched to a gene: 2. The germline CDR1 and CDR2 sequences are SEHNR and FQNEAQ (reference sequence). DNA for the CDR3: TGTGCCAGCAGCTTCGGGACAGCTAGCAATCAGCCCCAGCATTTT. Amino acid sequence: CASSFGTASNQPQHF.

The genes are TRBV5-8 and TRBJ2-5; D is undetermined. The V end lost 2 bases, the J end lost 2 bases, and 13 bases lay between the germline ends. The CDR3 has 15 residues. The germline CDR1 and CDR2 sequences are SGHTS and YDEGEE. CDR3 sequence: CASSFLSAEQETQYF. The CDR3 DNA follows: TGTGCCAGCAGCTTTTTATCGGCAGAGCAAGAGACCCAGTACTTC.

This clone was detected a few times. J is TRBJ2-7 and V is TRBV7-9, with a weak D call TRBD2 (5 bases). Trimming took 5 bases from V and 4 from J, leaving 12 bases between them. From germline, CDR1 is SEHNR and CDR2 FQNEAQ (reference sequence). This CDR3 has 13 amino acids. The CDR3 region is CASSSGLAYEQYF. Here the CDR3 DNA reads TGTGCCAGCAGCAGCGGACTCGCATACGAGCAGTACTTC.

The J gene is TRBJ2-1, the V gene TRBV11-1; 9 positions match TRBD1. CDR1 is SGHAT and CDR2 is FQDESV in the germline V gene (reference sequence). The CDR3 contains 15 residues. J lost 8 bases, V lost 7 bases, and 12 bases had no gene match. CDR3 residues: CASTSLQTGGDEQFF. CDR3 coding DNA: TGTGCCAGCACCTCTCTTCAGACAGGGGGTGATGAGCAGTTCTTC.

CDR3 nucleotides: TGTGCCAGCAGTTACTCGCCGGGGGGCGGGGGAATAGGTAATGGCTACACCTTC. This sequence encodes CASSYSPGGGGIGNGYTF. The chain joins TRBV6-2 or TRBV6-3 to TRBJ1-2; D perhaps matches TRBD1 (6 bases). There are 18 residues in the CDR3. In germline, CDR1 is MNHEY, CDR2 SVGEGT. V lost 0 bases, J lost 6 bases, and 23 bases lay in between.

Sample share makes this clone medium-sized. The V gene is TRBV7-9, the J gene TRBJ2-1; TRBD2 matches at 10 bases. The CDR3 totals 14 residues. The germline V gene has CDR1 SEHNR and CDR2 FQNEAQ (reference sequence). V was pared by 4 bases and J by 8 bases, with 5 bases of the junction left unmatched. Here the CDR3 DNA reads TGTGCCAGCAGCTCCCTCGGACTAGCGGATGAGCAGTTCTTC. This encodes CASSSLGLADEQFF.

The rearrangement joins TRBV25-1 to TRBJ2-1; D not resolved. The V and J ends lost 6 bases and 7 bases respectively, with 13 bases between them. The CDR3 has 13 amino acids. From germline, CDR1 is MGHDK and CDR2 SYGVNS. CDR3 sequence reads: CASSTPHQNEQFF. The CDR3 DNA is TGTGCCAGCAGCACCCCCCACCAAAATGAGCAGTTCTTC.

This clone was counted at least ten times. The gene calls are TRBV9 and TRBJ2-3; 8 bases align to TRBD2. This CDR3 has 16 amino acids. CDR1 is SGDLS, CDR2 YYNGEE, per germline. V trimming: 0 bases; J trimming: 4 bases; junction bases outside the gene matches: 7. The CDR3 loop is CASSVERGWGADTQYF. As DNA, the CDR3 is TGTGCCAGCAGCGTAGAGCGGGGGTGGGGCGCAGATACGCAGTATTTT.

This clone was seen only a few times. The chain uses TRBV28 and TRBJ1-2; maybe TRBD1 (5 bases). Germline V gene data show CDR1 as MDHEN and CDR2 as SYDVKM. The CDR3 runs to 14 residues. Trimming removed 6 bases from V and 3 bases from J, with 14 bases in between. CDR3: CASSSPNRHYGYTF. In DNA, the CDR3 is TGTGCCAGCAGCTCTCCAAACAGGCACTATGGCTACACCTTC.

This clone was counted between two and nine times. The chain has TRBV19 and TRBJ1-5; D not certain. V was trimmed by 0 bases and J by 10 bases, leaving 16 bases between them. Germline CDR1 LNHDA, CDR2 SQIVND (reference sequence). The length of the CDR3 is 15 residues. The CDR3 coding sequence is TGTGCCAGTAGTATAGACGACTGGCAAGTGCGACCCCAGCATTTT. This sequence encodes CASSIDDWQVRPQHF.

J is TRBJ2-1 and V is TRBV28; TRBD2 matches at 8 bases. The germline CDR1 and CDR2 sequences are MDHEN and SYDVKM. After removal of 5 bases from V and 5 bases from J, the junction contained 5 bases not matched to a gene. The CDR3 consists of 14 residues. CDR3: CASSVLSGNNEQFF. Written as DNA, the CDR3 is TGTGCCAGCAGTGTCCTTAGCGGGAACAATGAGCAGTTCTTC.

This clone was observed a handful of times. The V and J genes are TRBV6-1 and TRBJ2-7, with 9 bases fitting TRBD1. Losses at the gene ends were 1 base for V and 4 bases for J; bases not matched to a gene: 5. This CDR3 region has 15 residues. CDR1 MNHNS and CDR2 SASEGT come from the germline V gene. CDR3 nucleotide sequence: TGTGCCAGCAGTGAAGAAATACAGGGGGCATACGAGCAGTACTTC. This codes for CASSEEIQGAYEQYF.

Points on this clone: A junction end diverges from the germline sequence, so it may reflect a read error. This CDR3 is CASSGTGRSSNEQFF. CDR3 sequence (DNA): TGTGCCAGCAGCGGGACGGGACGGTCCTCCAATGAGCAGTTCTTC. This rearrangement joins TRBV11-2 to TRBJ2-1, with D perhaps TRBD1 or TRBD2 (5 bases each). The CDR3 runs 15 residues. Germline V gives CDR1 SGHAT, CDR2 FQNNGV.

The rearrangement uses TRBV10-2 and TRBJ2-7; D unclear. Near its end, the DNA agrees better with TRBJ2-1, so the J call may be wrong. The CDR3 runs 13 residues. Per the germline V gene, CDR1 is WSHSY and CDR2 is SAAADI. The DNA for the CDR3 is TGCGCCAGCAGTCTCTTTATCGAGACACTCCAGTTCTTC. Translating it yields CASSLFIETLQFF.

The chain joins TRBV11-2 to TRBJ2-2, with 10 bases that match TRBD2. Germline-derived CDR1 and CDR2 are SGHAT and FQNNGV. V trimming: 5 bases; J trimming: 0 bases; junction bases outside the gene matches: 6. This CDR3 comprises 17 residues. The CDR3 DNA is TGTGCCAGCAGCCCTTGGACTAGCGGTTCGAACACCGGGGAGCTGTTTTTT. Protein sequence: CASSPWTSGSNTGELFF.

There are many counts of this clone. The chain recombines TRBV4-2 with TRBJ1-2, with TRBD1 as a possible D gene (6 bases). In germline, CDR1 is LGHNA, CDR2 YNFKEQ. The CDR3 spans 17 residues. The ends were cut back, 2 bases at V and 4 bases at J, with 20 bases in the middle. The CDR3 spells CASSQTLPTGQSYGYTF. CDR3 nucleotides: TGTGCCAGCAGCCAAACTCTCCCGACAGGCCAAAGCTATGGCTACACCTTC.

The V call is TRBV7-8, the J call TRBJ1-4; D gene unclear. CDR3 size: 14 residues. V lost 2 bases, J lost 3 bases, and 7 bases lay in between. Germline CDR1 reads SGHVS; CDR2 reads FQNEAQ. CDR3 in DNA: TGTGCCAGCAGCTTACCTCCCCCTAATGAAAAACTGTTTTTT. The encoded protein is CASSLPPPNEKLFF.